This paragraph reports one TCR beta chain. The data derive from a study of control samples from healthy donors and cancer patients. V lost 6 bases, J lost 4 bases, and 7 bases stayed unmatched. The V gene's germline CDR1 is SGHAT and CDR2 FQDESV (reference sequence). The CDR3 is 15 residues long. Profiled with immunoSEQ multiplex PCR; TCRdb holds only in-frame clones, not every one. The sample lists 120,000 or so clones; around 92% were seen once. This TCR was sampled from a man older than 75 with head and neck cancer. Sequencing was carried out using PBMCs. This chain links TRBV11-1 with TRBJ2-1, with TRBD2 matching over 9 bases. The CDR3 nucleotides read TGTGCCAGCAGGGGAGCGGGGGGAAAATACAATGAGCAGTTCTTC. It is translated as CASRGAGGKYNEQFF.